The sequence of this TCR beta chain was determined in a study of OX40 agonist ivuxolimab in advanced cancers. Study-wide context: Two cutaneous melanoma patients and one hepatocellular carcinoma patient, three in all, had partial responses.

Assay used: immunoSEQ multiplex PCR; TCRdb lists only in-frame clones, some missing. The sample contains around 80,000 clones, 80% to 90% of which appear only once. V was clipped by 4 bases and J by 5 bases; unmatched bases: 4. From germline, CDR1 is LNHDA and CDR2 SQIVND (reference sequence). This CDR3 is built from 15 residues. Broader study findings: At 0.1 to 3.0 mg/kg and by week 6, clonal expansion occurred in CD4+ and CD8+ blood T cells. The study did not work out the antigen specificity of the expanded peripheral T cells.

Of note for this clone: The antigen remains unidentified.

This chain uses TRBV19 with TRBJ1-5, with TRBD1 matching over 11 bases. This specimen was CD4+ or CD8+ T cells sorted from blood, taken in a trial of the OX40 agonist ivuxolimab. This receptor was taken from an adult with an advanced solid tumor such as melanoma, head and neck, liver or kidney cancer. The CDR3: CASSTGQGAYQPQHF. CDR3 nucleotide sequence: TGTGCCAGTAGTACCGGACAGGGGGCTTATCAGCCCCAGCATTTT.